The 9 T cell receptor beta chains presented below share a single source sample, sequenced in a study of blood T cell repertoires in COVID-19. The assay was immunoSEQ multiplex PCR, and TCRdb's table has in-frame clones only and misses some. The table has over 150,000 clones, 65% to 90% seen once. Source material: peripheral blood. These receptors were taken from a woman aged 55-69 years with COVID-19, enrolled during active disease.

The chain uses TRBV12-5 and TRBJ1-5, with 11 nucleotides matching TRBD1. This CDR3 is 17 amino acids long. Germline assignment: CDR1 LGHNT and CDR2 FRNRAP. J lost 5 bases, V lost 0 bases, and 6 bases had no gene match. The CDR3: CASGLVHGQGAHQPQHF. CDR3 in DNA: TGTGCTAGTGGTTTGGTACATGGACAGGGGGCTCATCAGCCCCAGCATTTT. The variable domain in full, with the rest retrieved from reference TRBV12-5 and TRBJ1-5, is DARVTQTPRHKVTEMGQEVTMRCQPILGHNTVFWYRQTMMQGLELLAYFRNRAPLDDSGMPKDRFSAEMPDATLATLKIQPSEPRDSAVYFCASGLVHGQGAHQPQHFGDGTRLSIL.

V is TRBV12-3 or TRBV12-4 and J is TRBJ1-1; 10 bases align to TRBD1. V shed 5 bases and J 7 bases; nucleotides not matched to a gene: 4. The CDR3 has 13 amino acids. The CDR3 here is CASSVDRGVEAFF. The CDR3 DNA reads TGTGCCAGCAGTGTGGACAGGGGGGTTGAAGCTTTCTTT.

The V call is TRBV6-4, the J call TRBJ1-2, with TRBD1 matching over 8 bases. This CDR3 spans 13 amino acids. V lost 4 bases to trimming and J lost 7 bases; unmatched junction nucleotides: 5. Germline lookup yields CDR1 MRHNA and CDR2 SNTAGT. The DNA for the CDR3 is TGTGCCAGCAGTGTTGACAGGGGTAGTGGCTACACCTTC. Its translation: CASSVDRGSGYTF.

CDR3 in amino acids: CASSPINSYGYTF. Here the CDR3 DNA reads TGTGCCAGCAGCCCTATCAACAGCTATGGCTACACCTTC. The J gene is TRBJ1-2, the V gene TRBV7-2; D remains ambiguous. Germline V gives CDR1 SGHTA, CDR2 FQGNSA. The V end was cut by 5 bases, the J end by 4 bases, with 11 bases between. This CDR3 has 13 residues.

In its sample, this clone was seen once. This chain links TRBV7-9 with TRBJ1-1; no definite D call. The V end lost 1 base, the J end lost 0 bases, and 3 bases lay between the germline ends. Germline assignment: CDR1 SEHNR and CDR2 FQNEAQ (reference sequence). This CDR3 has 13 residues. The CDR3 sequence is CASSLDMNTEAFF. The DNA for the CDR3 is TGTGCCAGCAGCTTAGATATGAACACTGAAGCTTTCTTT.

The chain's CDR3 is CASREGQGIGYTF. The CDR3 region has the DNA TGTGCCAGCAGAGAGGGACAGGGGATCGGCTACACCTTC. J is TRBJ1-2 and V is TRBV12-3 or TRBV12-4, with 10 nucleotides matching TRBD1. CDR3 length: 13 residues. V shed 6 bases and J 8 bases; nucleotides not matched to a gene: 6.

The J gene is TRBJ1-3, the V gene TRBV29-1; tentative D call: TRBD1 (5 bases). The germline gives CDR1 SQVTM, CDR2 ANQGSEA. The CDR3 is made up of 16 amino acids. Trimming pared 5 bases from V and 0 bases from J, leaving 17 bases between. As DNA, the CDR3 is TGCAGCGTTCCCTTTCCGTGTACAGGCTCTGGAAACACCATATATTTT. This codes for CSVPFPCTGSGNTIYF.

The chain uses TRBV19 and TRBJ1-5; D remains ambiguous. The V end lost 5 bases, the J end lost 5 bases, and 13 bases lay between the germline ends. The length of the CDR3 is 14 residues. In germline, CDR1 is LNHDA, CDR2 SQIVND (reference sequence). The CDR3 is CASSSPAFHQPQHF. The CDR3, as DNA: TGTGCCAGTAGTTCCCCAGCGTTCCATCAGCCCCAGCATTTT.

The V and J genes are TRBV7-2 and TRBJ2-3; perhaps TRBD2 as D (6 bases). The germline V and J ends were trimmed by 4 bases and 2 bases, with 13 bases remaining between them. Germline V gene sequence: CDR1 SGHTA, CDR2 FQGNSA. This CDR3 comprises 15 residues. The CDR3 is CASSSDYLYTDTQYF. CDR3 sequence (DNA): TGTGCCAGCAGCTCGGACTACTTATACACAGATACGCAGTATTTT.